This T cell receptor beta chain was recovered during a study of shared clonotypes between healthy human individuals. CD45RA+ naive and CD45RA-negative memory subsets were separated from CD4+ cells. Findings and caveats of the study: Unshared clonotypes carried lower generation probabilities than those common to all four donors.

This CDR3 spans 12 amino acids. V dropped 11 bases and J dropped 0 bases, with 10 bases sitting between them. CDR1 MNHEY and CDR2 SVGAGI come from the germline V gene. About this clone: What it recognizes is unknown.

Deep level was the assay's run setting. In the sorted-subset replicate PCRs, roughly 210 ng DNA, 25,000 to 30,000 T cell genomes, was used. Assay: immunoSEQ multiplex PCR; the TCRdb copy retains only in-frame clones and omits some. The sample includes about a million clones, around 75% of them seen just once. This TCR was recovered from a man in his late teens or twenties in good health. The gene calls are TRBV6-5 and TRBJ1-1; D remains ambiguous. The material sequenced was memory CD4+ T cells sorted from blood. The subset was: CD45RA-negative fraction. This CDR3 is CAGPKMNTEAFF. CDR3 bases: TGTGCCGGGCCGAAGATGAACACTGAAGCTTTCTTT.